Listed below are T cell receptor beta chains from one sample, sequenced in a study of blood T cell repertoires in COVID-19. Sequenced by immunoSEQ multiplex PCR; TCRdb stores in-frame clones only, minus some. The data contain approximately 28,000 clones, roughly nine tenths of them singletons. Sequenced input: peripheral blood. The receptors come from an older man with active or convalescent COVID-19. Each CDR3 is given with its conserved first and last residue. Fields, in order: J gene, clone size, D gene, V gene, CDR3 protein, CDR3 DNA. D genes are given only for firm matches. Clone size appears in some rows only: once, few, many, or a class for an expanded clone.

TRBJ2-1,.,.,TRBV18,CASSQEGAGYNEQFF,TGTGCCAGCTCTCAGGAGGGGGCGGGCTACAATGAGCAGTTCTTC
TRBJ2-7,.,TRBD2,TRBV7-2,CASSRLAGTYEQYF,TGTGCCAGCAGCCGCCTAGCGGGGACCTACGAGCAGTACTTC
TRBJ1-1,.,.,TRBV10-3,CAISESQGVKGNTEAFF,TGTGCCATCAGTGAGTCGCAGGGTGTAAAGGGGAACACTGAAGCTTTCTTT
TRBJ2-1,.,.,TRBV3-1/TRBV3-2,CASRVGNEQFF,TGTGCCAGCAGGGTCGGTAATGAGCAGTTCTTC
TRBJ2-3,few,.,TRBV9,CASSVDFGDTQYF,TGTGCCAGCAGCGTAGACTTCGGAGATACGCAGTATTTT
TRBJ2-1,.,TRBD2,TRBV7-6,CASSSAGTSGGAGLNEQFF,TGTGCCAGCAGCTCAGCCGGGACTAGCGGGGGGGCCGGGCTCAATGAGCAGTTCTTC
TRBJ1-4,.,TRBD1,TRBV6-2/TRBV6-3,CASSYFSGTGGEKLFF,TGTGCCAGCAGTTACTTTTCCGGGACAGGTGGCGAAAAACTGTTTTTT
TRBJ1-1,.,.,TRBV3-1/TRBV3-2,CASSQRASRPEAFF,TGTGCCAGCAGCCAACGCGCAAGTCGTCCTGAAGCTTTCTTT
TRBJ2-1,.,TRBD1,TRBV7-7,CASSLDRGSNNEQFF,TGTGCCAGCAGCCTGGACAGGGGGAGTAACAATGAGCAGTTCTTC
TRBJ1-1,.,TRBD1,TRBV29-1,CSVEGQGRWNTEAFF,TGCAGCGTTGAGGGACAGGGGCGGTGGAACACTGAAGCTTTCTTT
TRBJ1-3,few,.,TRBV6-5,CASSRSSGNTIYF,TGTGCCAGCAGTCGGTCCTCTGGAAACACCATATATTTT
TRBJ1-1,.,.,TRBV5-1,CASSSRHQNTEAFF,TGCGCCAGCAGCTCCAGACACCAGAACACTGAAGCTTTCTTT
TRBJ2-3,.,TRBD2,TRBV5-1,CASSPGLVTDTQYF,TGCGCCAGCAGCCCGGGACTAGTTACAGATACGCAGTATTTT
TRBJ2-6,.,.,TRBV5-8,CASSFISSGANVLTF,TGTGCCAGCAGCTTTATCAGCTCTGGGGCCAACGTCCTGACTTTC
TRBJ1-4,.,.,TRBV21-1,CASSNPDRVRGPICEKLFF,TGTGCCAGCAGCAACCCGGACAGGGTTCGTGGTCCGATTTGTGAAAAACTGTTTTTT
TRBJ1-2,.,.,TRBV5-1,CASSTDTNYGYTF,TGCGCCAGCAGCACGGACACCAACTATGGCTACACCTTC
TRBJ1-5,.,TRBD1,TRBV2,CASRDRVNQPQHF,TGTGCCAGCAGGGACAGGGTAAATCAGCCCCAGCATTTT
TRBJ2-1,.,.,TRBV7-2,CASRWGGLPYNEQFF,TGTGCCAGCAGGTGGGGGGGCCTTCCCTACAATGAGCAGTTCTTC
TRBJ1-3,.,TRBD1,TRBV6-5,CASRGTAGNTIYF,TGTGCCAGCAGAGGGACAGCTGGAAACACCATATATTTT
TRBJ2-7,.,.,TRBV2,CASSPLYEQYF,TGTGCCAGCAGCCCTCTTTACGAGCAGTACTTC
TRBJ2-1,once,TRBD2,TRBV7-3,CASPLAGGQRPNNEQFF,TGTGCCAGCCCACTGGCGGGGGGGCAGAGGCCCAACAATGAGCAGTTCTTC
TRBJ2-7,.,.,TRBV3-1/TRBV3-2,CASSQDSDEQYF,TGTGCCAGCAGCCAAGATTCGGACGAGCAGTACTTC
TRBJ2-1,.,TRBD1,TRBV6-5,CASSPRTGGREQFF,TGTGCCAGCAGTCCAAGGACAGGGGGCCGTGAGCAGTTCTTC
TRBJ1-5,.,TRBD1,TRBV2,CASRGDRINQPQHF,TGTGCCAGCAGAGGGGACAGGATAAATCAGCCCCAGCATTTT
TRBJ1-1,few,.,TRBV20-1,CSARASFEAFF,TGCAGTGCTAGAGCCTCGTTTGAAGCTTTCTTT
TRBJ2-1,.,TRBD1,TRBV24-1,CATSDGQGSFKNEQFF,TGTGCCACCAGCGACGGACAGGGGAGTTTCAAGAATGAGCAGTTCTTC
TRBJ1-3,.,.,TRBV7-6,CASSLSRGGNTIYF,TGTGCCAGCAGCTTATCGCGGGGTGGAAACACCATATATTTT
TRBJ2-1,.,.,TRBV6-5,CASSKPDSQFRFF,TGTGCCAGCAGCAAACCGGACAGTCAGTTTCGGTTCTTC
TRBJ1-5,.,TRBD1,TRBV2,CASSGPGQGRQPQHF,TGTGCCAGCAGTGGACCGGGACAGGGTCGCCAGCCCCAGCATTTT
TRBJ2-1,.,.,TRBV6-2/TRBV6-3,CASSYGTPQFF,TGTGCCAGCAGTTACGGGACTCCGCAGTTCTTC
TRBJ1-1,.,TRBD1,TRBV5-6,CASSLTGGQRAFF,TGTGCCAGCAGCTTGACAGGGGGGCAGAGGGCTTTCTTT
TRBJ1-2,.,TRBD1,TRBV9,CASSVSPSGGGGYTF,TGTGCCAGCAGCGTTTCCCCTTCAGGGGGCGGAGGCTACACCTTC
TRBJ1-5,.,.,TRBV7-2,CASSSQGSSSNQPQHF,TGTGCCAGCAGCTCCCAGGGTTCGTCGAGCAATCAGCCCCAGCATTTT
TRBJ2-1,.,.,TRBV25-1,CASSRLANEQFF,TGTGCCAGCAGTAGGCTAGCAAATGAGCAGTTCTTC
TRBJ2-5,.,TRBD2,TRBV29-1,CSVNGVAGTRQETQYF,TGCAGCGTTAATGGGGTAGCGGGGACGCGCCAAGAGACCCAGTACTTC
TRBJ2-1,few,TRBD2,TRBV3-1/TRBV3-2,CASSPTSGGYNEQFF,TGTGCCAGCAGCCCCACTAGCGGGGGTTACAATGAGCAGTTCTTC
TRBJ2-1,.,.,TRBV11-1,CASSLLNNEQFF,TGTGCCAGCAGCTTACTAAACAATGAGCAGTTCTTC
TRBJ2-3,.,TRBD2,TRBV19,CASSIALPGLAGGDTDTQYF,TGTGCCAGTAGTATAGCCCTGCCGGGGCTAGCGGGGGGAGACACAGATACGCAGTATTTT
TRBJ1-3,.,.,TRBV3-1/TRBV3-2,CASSGTAGNTIYF,TGTGCCAGCAGCGGGACTGCCGGAAACACCATATATTTT
TRBJ2-7,.,TRBD1,TRBV15,CATSRDKQGITYEQYF,TGTGCCACCAGCAGAGACAAACAGGGGATCACCTACGAGCAGTACTTC
TRBJ2-7,.,.,TRBV5-1,CASSEAYEQYF,TGCGCCAGCAGCGAGGCCTACGAGCAGTACTTC
TRBJ1-2,.,.,TRBV5-6,CASKPGAGVSYGYTF,TGTGCCAGCAAACCTGGGGCAGGGGTTTCCTATGGCTACACCTTC
TRBJ1-1,.,TRBD1,TRBV29-1,CSARGGFGTEAFF,TGCAGCGCCAGAGGGGGCTTTGGCACTGAAGCTTTCTTT
TRBJ1-2,.,.,TRBV10-3,CAISAQDYGYTF,TGTGCCATCAGTGCCCAGGACTATGGCTACACCTTC
TRBJ2-4,once,TRBD2,TRBV27,CASRAGGRNIQYF,TGTGCCAGCCGGGCGGGAGGGCGAAACATTCAGTACTTC
TRBJ2-2,.,.,TRBV5-1,CASSSRRVGGTGELFF,TGCGCCAGCAGCTCCCGACGGGTGGGAGGAACCGGGGAGCTGTTTTTT
TRBJ2-5,.,.,TRBV7-9,CASSLDRPQETQYF,TGTGCCAGCAGCTTGGACAGACCCCAAGAGACCCAGTACTTC
TRBJ2-2,.,TRBD2,TRBV5-6,CASSLELAGGIGELFF,TGTGCCAGCAGCTTGGAACTAGCGGGAGGGATCGGGGAGCTGTTTTTT
TRBJ1-2,few,TRBD1,TRBV4-2,CAASLFRGTGGYTF,TGTGCCGCGTCCCTTTTCAGGGGGACCGGCGGCTACACCTTC
TRBJ1-1,.,.,TRBV19,CASSLEGRTEAFF,TGTGCCAGTAGTCTGGAGGGGCGAACTGAAGCTTTCTTT
TRBJ1-2,.,.,TRBV30,CAWSRRQVGDGYTF,TGTGCCTGGAGTCGGCGACAGGTTGGGGATGGCTACACCTTC
TRBJ2-2,.,.,TRBV7-9,CASRRSPSGELFF,TGTGCCAGCAGACGGAGTCCATCCGGGGAGCTGTTTTTT
TRBJ2-3,.,TRBD2,TRBV5-1,CASGQGAGGSTDTQYF,TGCGCCAGCGGTCAGGGAGCGGGGGGATCCACAGATACGCAGTATTTT
TRBJ2-1,.,TRBD2,TRBV5-4,CASSRPGGRSNEQFF,TGTGCCAGCAGCAGACCGGGGGGGCGAAGCAATGAGCAGTTCTTC
TRBJ1-5,.,.,TRBV13,CASSPGGGRSNQPQHF,TGTGCCAGCAGCCCCGGGGGGGGGCGGAGCAATCAGCCCCAGCATTTT
TRBJ2-1,.,TRBD2,TRBV7-9,CASSLGLAGGGEQFF,TGTGCCAGCAGCTTGGGGCTAGCGGGAGGAGGTGAGCAGTTCTTC